This T cell receptor beta chain is drawn from a study of cytomegalovirus exposure and HLA in healthy donors. Vbeta (60) and Jbeta (13) primers were used in the PCR. TCRdb's table, derived via immunoSEQ multiplex PCR, lists solely in-frame clones and lacks some. The sample carries fewer than 200,000 clones, around 84% recorded once. This CDR3 has 16 residues. V trimming: 5 bases; J trimming: 2 bases; junction bases outside the gene matches: 11. Germline V gives CDR1 SGHAT, CDR2 FQDESV (reference sequence). V usage is TRBV11-1 and J usage is TRBJ2-5; 7 bases match TRBD2. The receptor was derived from a man aged 35-49 years in good health and CMV-seropositive. Sequencing used PBMCs. The CDR3 DNA is TGTGCCAGCAGCCCAGCGGGGACGGGAGGTCAAGAGACCCAGTACTTC. Its protein product is CASSPAGTGGQETQYF.